This T cell receptor beta chain was documented in a study of breast tumors, draining lymph nodes, adjacent tissues listed by TCRdb under 2016. Looking at the study overall: Breast cancer patients provided tumor, adjacent nontumor tissue and axillary lymph nodes, and the study compared the TCR beta repertoires across these three sources. In human breast cancer, the study set out to evaluate how tumor, surrounding tissue and draining lymph node repertoires relate to one another and whether T cells may move between these sites.

Lymph node samples came from the axillary draining lymph nodes of breast cancer patients. Broad study findings and their caveats: In luminal-like breast cancer, tumor and nontumor tissue repertoires resembled each other significantly more than in basal-like breast cancer. Tumor T-cell repertoires showed less diversity than lymph node repertoires and more diversity than nontumor tissue repertoires, and tumor T-cell repertoires showed preferential V and J gene usage. A scenario in which most tumor T cells derive from the lymph node and then expand within tumor tissue was judged to be consistent with the data. The conclusion that tumor T cells originate in lymph nodes was framed as consistent with a hypothesis rather than directly demonstrated.

From its cysteine to its phenylalanine, the CDR3 spans 14 amino acids. Kept here is only the CDR3 DNA, which spans 42 bases and is read in frame from base 1. The germline V gene (reference sequence) yields DFQATT for CDR1 and SNEGSKA for CDR2. The sequencer listed for this sample is Illumina HiSeq 2000. Multiplex PCR amplification was used to generate the TCR beta chain libraries. The amplified TCR beta chain products were analyzed by high-throughput sequencing. TCRdb itself trimmed the public reads at Q25 with fastp, ran MiXCR and retained productive beta chains. For every CDR3 protein sequence, its rows merge into one entry that carries the most common genes and DNA. Present in this sample are hundreds of thousands of distinct CDR3 sequences, roughly 32% of which were seen just once. Of the sample, 1.4% falls within the top ten clones. Concerning this clonotype itself: The antigen it binds to is not known. One base away lies a much larger clone, so this may be a sequencing read error.

In this chain, TRBV20-1 is recombined with TRBJ2-1, and the D gene may be TRBD1, 7 bases matching. Sequencing input: axillary lymph node tissue. The source is a female donor with breast cancer. Some clones in this sample may be carry-over from other donors' samples. The DNA sequence is as follows: TGCAGTGCTTCCGACAGGGACTCCTACACTGAGCAGTTCTTC. Translation gives CSASDRDSYTEQFF.